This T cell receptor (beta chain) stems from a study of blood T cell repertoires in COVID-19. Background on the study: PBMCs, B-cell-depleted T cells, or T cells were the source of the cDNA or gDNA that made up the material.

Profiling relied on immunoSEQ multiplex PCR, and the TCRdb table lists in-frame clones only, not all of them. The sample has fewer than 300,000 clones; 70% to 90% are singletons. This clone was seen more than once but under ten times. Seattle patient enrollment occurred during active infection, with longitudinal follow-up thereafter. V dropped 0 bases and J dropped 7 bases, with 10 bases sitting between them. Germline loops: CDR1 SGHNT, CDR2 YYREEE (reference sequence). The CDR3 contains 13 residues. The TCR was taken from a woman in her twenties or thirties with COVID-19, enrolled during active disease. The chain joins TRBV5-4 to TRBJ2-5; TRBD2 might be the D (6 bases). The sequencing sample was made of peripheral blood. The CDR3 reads CASSLAGLATQYF. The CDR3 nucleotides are TGTGCCAGCAGCTTGGCGGGACTTGCGACCCAGTACTTC.